This entry lists 28 T cell receptor beta chains sequenced from one sample in a study of control samples from healthy donors and cancer patients. TCRdb's table, derived via immunoSEQ multiplex PCR, lists solely in-frame clones and lacks some. This sample has roughly 130,000 clones, with 92% found just once. The source material was blood. These receptors were taken from a man aged 25-45 years in good health.

The chain links TRBV2 to TRBJ2-3; the match to TRBD1 covers 9 bases. Germline CDR1 SNHLY, CDR2 FYNNEI. The CDR3 length is 17 residues. With V trimmed by 4 bases and J by 11 bases, 19 bases remained unmatched. CDR3: CASSAVSTGGAYTEQYF. CDR3 bases: TGTGCCAGCAGTGCCGTCTCCACAGGGGGCGCGTATACGGAGCAGTATTTT.

V and J are TRBV28 and TRBJ1-5; no clear D. Per the germline V gene, CDR1 is MDHEN and CDR2 is SYDVKM. Trimming took 6 bases from V and 3 from J, leaving 12 bases between them. This CDR3 spans 14 amino acids. CDR3 loop: CASSSTAFNQPQHF. CDR3 nucleotides: TGTGCCAGCAGCTCGACGGCCTTCAATCAGCCCCAGCATTTT.

The CDR3, as DNA: TGTGCCAGCGGAGACAGGTCTTCTGGAAACACCATATATTTT. It codes for CASGDRSSGNTIYF. The chain couples TRBV27 to TRBJ1-3; the D gene is possibly TRBD1 (6 bases). The V end lost 8 bases, the J end lost 1 base, and 12 bases lay between the germline ends. This CDR3 region has 14 residues. Germline V CDR1 and CDR2: MNHEY, SMNVEV (reference sequence).

The gene calls are TRBV2 and TRBJ2-6, with D perhaps TRBD1 (6 bases). Between the trimmed V and J ends, which lost 7 bases and 0 bases, there was a span of 13 bases. The CDR3 spans 16 residues. Looked up from germline, CDR1 is SNHLY and CDR2 is FYNNEI. The CDR3 DNA follows: TGTGCCAGCACGCGACAGGCTAGCTCTGGGGCCAACGTCCTGACTTTC. Translated, it gives CASTRQASSGANVLTF.

This chain connects TRBV5-1 to TRBJ2-7, with D possibly matching TRBD1 (6 bases). V was pared by 2 bases and J by 7 bases, with 16 bases between. Germline CDR1 is SGHRS and CDR2 is YFSETQ. This CDR3 contains 14 residues. Here the CDR3 DNA reads TGCGCCAGCAGCTTTTTCCTGGGGGCTGATGAGCAGTACTTC. Its protein is CASSFFLGADEQYF. Full variable domain (missing parts from reference TRBV5-1 and TRBJ2-7): KAGVTQTPRYLIKTRGQQVTLSCSPISGHRSVSWYQQTPGQGLQFLFEYFSETQRNKGNFPGRFSGRQFSNSRSEMNVSTLELGDSALYLCASSFFLGADEQYFGPGTRLTVT.

The chain has TRBV6-7 and TRBJ1-2; D is unresolved. TRBV6-7 is an ORF, and what it does is uncertain. V was trimmed by 5 bases and J by 6 bases, leaving 16 bases between them. This CDR3 region has 14 residues. CDR3 protein: CASSPRRADHGYTF. DNA for the CDR3: TGTGCCAGCAGTCCCCGCCGGGCGGACCATGGCTACACCTTC.

The chain is built from TRBV6-5 and TRBJ1-2; D perhaps matches TRBD1 (5 bases). V lost 6 bases and J 4 bases, leaving 9 bases between the germline ends. This CDR3 spans 12 amino acids. The germline V gene encodes CDR1 MNHEY and CDR2 SVGAGI. In DNA form, the CDR3 reads TGTGCCAGCAGGGGGGGGGTCTATGGCTACACCTTC. This codes for CASRGGVYGYTF.

This clone has a handful of counts. This sequence joins TRBV7-8 and TRBJ1-6; the D is unclear. There are 12 residues in the CDR3. Germline V gene lookup returns CDR1 SGHVS and CDR2 FQNEAQ. The V gene lost 0 bases and the J gene lost 11 bases, with 5 bases spanning the gap. The CDR3 here is CASSLASTPLHF. CDR3 DNA: TGTGCCAGCAGCTTAGCGTCGACACCCCTCCACTTT.

This clone was counted a few times. This chain links TRBV7-6 with TRBJ2-5; D may be TRBD2 (6 bases). This CDR3 has 17 amino acids. The V gene lost 2 bases and the J gene lost 5 bases, with 21 bases spanning the gap. Germline assignment: CDR1 SGHVS and CDR2 FNYEAQ. CDR3 in amino acids: CASSLRVGGYQSETQYF. In nucleotides, the CDR3 is TGTGCCAGCAGCTTAAGGGTTGGAGGGTATCAAAGTGAGACCCAGTACTTC.

V usage is TRBV28 and J usage is TRBJ1-2; D may be TRBD1 (5 bases). Trimming removed 7 bases from V and 3 bases from J, with 12 bases in between. The V gene's germline CDR1 is MDHEN and CDR2 SYDVKM. The CDR3 extends over 13 amino acids. In DNA, the CDR3 is TGTGCCAGCAAGGTGCAGGGACACTATGGCTACACCTTC. Amino acids: CASKVQGHYGYTF.

The chain links TRBV19 to TRBJ2-1; TRBD2 aligns across 8 bases. CDR3 size: 15 residues. CDR1 is LNHDA, CDR2 SQIVND, per germline (reference sequence). V dropped 7 bases and J dropped 0; count of bases not matched to a gene: 5. The CDR3 spells CASNDGLASYNEQFF. The CDR3 DNA reads as TGTGCCAGTAACGATGGACTAGCCTCCTACAATGAGCAGTTCTTC.

The V gene is TRBV7-9, the J gene TRBJ2-2; D is undetermined. CDR1 SEHNR and CDR2 FQNEAQ come from the germline V gene (reference sequence). Trimming removed 0 bases from V and 1 base from J, with 6 bases in between. The CDR3 has 15 amino acids. In DNA form, the CDR3 reads TGTGCCAGCAGCTTAGCGCAAAAGAACACCGGGGAGCTGTTTTTT. The encoded protein is CASSLAQKNTGELFF.

V usage is TRBV19 and J usage is TRBJ2-2; 7 bases are shared with TRBD2. CDR1 and CDR2 (germline): LNHDA, SQIVND (reference sequence). This CDR3 contains 16 residues. Trimming cost V 7 bases and J 1 base; bases outside gene matches: 9. As DNA, the CDR3 is TGTGCCAGTACCCGCGGGGCGGGGGAGAACACCGGGGAGCTGTTTTTT. This codes for CASTRGAGENTGELFF.

The chain employs TRBV19 and TRBJ2-7; D gene unclear. CDR1 LNHDA and CDR2 SQIVND come from the germline V gene (reference sequence). CDR3 size: 15 residues. Trimming left V 7 bases short and J 0 bases short, with 16 bases between. CDR3 DNA sequence: TGTGCCAGTACTCCATCTTACCGGTCCTCCTACGAGCAGTACTTC. This translates into CASTPSYRSSYEQYF.

This sequence joins TRBV10-2 and TRBJ2-3; D gene unclear. CDR1 is WSHSY and CDR2 is SAAADI in the germline V gene. The CDR3 contains 14 residues. Between the trimmed V and J ends, which lost 2 bases and 4 bases, there was a span of 10 bases. The CDR3 protein is CASSEPYPADTQYF. In nucleotides, the CDR3 is TGCGCCAGCAGTGAGCCCTATCCTGCAGATACGCAGTATTTT.

The genes are TRBV3-1 (or the pseudogene TRBV3-2) and TRBJ1-3; D is possibly TRBD1 (6 bases). The CDR3 contains 15 residues. Germline V CDR1 and CDR2: LGHDT, YNNKEL (reference sequence). The V end was cut by 2 bases, the J end by 4 bases, with 12 bases between. CDR3 in DNA: TGTGCCAGCAGCCAAACCGACAGGTTAGGAAACACCATATATTTT. The encoded protein is CASSQTDRLGNTIYF.

V usage is TRBV7-2 and J usage is TRBJ2-1; 9 nucleotides match TRBD2. The junction had 8 bases not matched to a gene; V was cut back by 5 bases and J by 9 bases. The CDR3 consists of 14 residues. The germline V gene encodes CDR1 SGHTA and CDR2 FQGNSA. This chain's CDR3 is CASSLISGSAEQFF. The CDR3, as DNA: TGTGCCAGCAGCCTTATTAGCGGGAGCGCTGAGCAGTTCTTC. The full variable domain, in which reference TRBV7-2 and TRBJ2-1 provide the parts outside the CDR3, is GAGVSQSPSNKVTEKGKDVELRCDPISGHTALYWYRQSLGQGLEFLIYFQGNSAPDKSGLPSDRFSAERTGGSVSTLTIQRTQQEDSAVYLCASSLISGSAEQFFGPGTRLTVL.

In DNA form, the CDR3 reads TGTGCCACCAGCAGAGGATCCTCCGGGACAGGGGGTAAGCAGTTCTTC. Amino acid sequence: CATSRGSSGTGGKQFF. The gene calls are TRBV15 and TRBJ2-1; 11 positions match TRBD1. Germline assignment: CDR1 LNHNV and CDR2 YYDKDF (reference sequence). There are 16 residues in the CDR3. Trimming removed 1 base from V and 11 bases from J; junction bases left unmatched: 10. The full variable domain, its missing parts supplied by reference TRBV15 and TRBJ2-1, is DAMVIQNPRYQVTQFGKPVTLSCSQTLNHNVMYWYQQKSSQAPKLLFHYYDKDFNNEADTPDNFQSRRPNTSFCFLDIRSPGLGDTAMYLCATSRGSSGTGGKQFFGPGTRLTVL.

The chain recombines TRBV28 with TRBJ2-7; D is ambiguous. CDR1 and CDR2 from the germline V gene are MDHEN and SYDVKM. The length of the CDR3 is 13 residues. The V gene lost 3 bases and the J gene lost 0 bases, with 6 bases spanning the gap. The CDR3, as DNA: TGTGCCAGCAGTTTGATAGGCTCCTACGAGCAGTACTTC. Protein sequence: CASSLIGSYEQYF. Full variable domain (rest looked up from reference TRBV28 and TRBJ2-7): DVKVTQSSRYLVKRTGEKVFLECVQDMDHENMFWYRQDPGLGLRLIYFSYDVKMKEKGDIPEGYSVSREKKERFSLILESASTNQTSMYLCASSLIGSYEQYFGPGTRLTVT.

V is TRBV28 and J is TRBJ2-5; D could derive from TRBD1 or TRBD2 (5 bases each). Deletions cut 7 bases from V and 4 bases from J, with 13 bases between. The CDR3 sequence is 13 residues long. Germline assignment: CDR1 MDHEN and CDR2 SYDVKM. The CDR3 region is CASTLGRVETQYF. The DNA of the CDR3 is TGTGCCAGCACCCTGGGACGAGTAGAGACCCAGTACTTC.

CDR3 protein: CASSLEGQGIMNYGYTF. The DNA for the CDR3 is TGTGCCAGCAGCTTAGAGGGACAGGGGATTATGAACTATGGCTACACCTTC. This sequence joins TRBV7-2 and TRBJ1-2; 10 bases map to TRBD1. J gave up 2 bases and V 1 base, and 7 bases lay outside the gene matches. This CDR3 comprises 17 residues. Per germline, CDR1 SGHTA and CDR2 FQGNSA.

The J gene is TRBJ2-2, the V gene TRBV11-2, with D possibly being TRBD2 (5 bases). Germline V CDR1 and CDR2: SGHAT, FQNNGV. The germline V and J ends were trimmed by 3 bases and 3 bases, with 11 bases remaining between them. This CDR3 is 15 amino acids long. In DNA form, the CDR3 reads TGTGCCAGCAGCTTGAGTTACGGGGACACCGGGGAGCTGTTTTTT. Protein sequence: CASSLSYGDTGELFF.

This chain links TRBV15 with TRBJ2-7; tentatively, D is TRBD2 (6 bases). The V end was cut by 5 bases, the J end by 4 bases, with 12 bases between. Germline V lookup: CDR1 LNHNV, CDR2 YYDKDF (reference sequence). This CDR3 region has 13 residues. CDR3 sequence reads: CATSSEGHYEQYF. In DNA, the CDR3 is TGTGCCACCAGCTCGGAGGGTCATTACGAGCAGTACTTC.

The CDR3: CASSEGEEGILGYTF. The CDR3 nucleotides are TGTGCCAGCAGTGAAGGCGAAGAAGGAATCCTCGGCTACACCTTC. The chain uses TRBV6-1 and TRBJ1-2, with D hard to call. V was clipped by 1 base and J by 8 bases, with 17 bases between them. CDR3 length: 15 amino acids. Germline CDR1 MNHNS, CDR2 SASEGT.

This chain uses TRBV28 with TRBJ2-6; D is possibly TRBD1 (5 bases). The CDR3 covers 19 residues. CDR1 and CDR2 (germline): MDHEN, SYDVKM. With 10 bases removed from V and 0 bases from J, the gap between germline ends came to 25 bases. The CDR3 loop is CATVNSLGAASSGANVLTF. The CDR3 region has the DNA TGTGCCACCGTTAATTCCCTTGGGGCGGCGAGCTCTGGGGCCAACGTCCTGACTTTC.

This chain links TRBV7-9 with TRBJ2-7; a weak D match, TRBD2 (5 bases). V was trimmed by 6 bases and J by 0 bases, leaving 12 bases between them. This CDR3 is 14 amino acids long. Germline V lookup: CDR1 SEHNR, CDR2 FQNEAQ (reference sequence). The CDR3 loop is CASRRAESSYEQYF. In nucleotides, the CDR3 is TGTGCCAGCAGAAGAGCGGAGAGCTCCTACGAGCAGTACTTC.

This clone has only a few counts. J is TRBJ2-3 and V is TRBV30; D unclear. From germline, CDR1 is GTSNPN and CDR2 SVGIG (reference sequence). Between the trimmed V and J ends, which lost 0 bases and 0 bases, there was a span of 7 bases. This CDR3 has 14 amino acids. The CDR3 nucleotides are TGTGCCTGGAGTGTACTTGCGAGCACAGATACGCAGTATTTT. The encoded protein is CAWSVLASTDTQYF.

On this clone itself: One end of the junction fails to match germline, which may point to a read error. CDR3 bases: TGCGCCACCAGCCAAGTGAAATGGGGGGGGGAGCACTACGAGCAGTACTTC. Its protein is CATSQVKWGGEHYEQYF. This chain links TRBV4-1 with TRBJ2-7, with 7 bases matching TRBD2. The CDR3 is 17 amino acids. The germline V gene encodes CDR1 MGHRA and CDR2 YSYEKL.